Presented here are 6 T cell receptor beta chains from one specimen sequenced in a study of patients and donors after allogeneic stem cell transplantation. MiXCR was run by TCRdb on the RT-PCR reads, yielding one entry per CDR3 protein. Of some 200,000 distinct CDR3 sequences listed, 40% to 45% are singletons. Material for sequencing was blood, either unsorted or a sorted T cell fraction (not recorded which). The receptors were gathered from a human donor who was either an allogeneic HSCT recipient or a stem cell or donor lymphocyte infusion donor (not recorded which). It is not recorded whose cells these are; they may come from a transplant donor.

The chain combines TRBV12-3 or TRBV12-4 with TRBJ1-5; D is unclear. V lost 8 bases and J 1 base, leaving 15 bases between the germline ends. The CDR3 is made up of 15 amino acids. Here the CDR3 reads CASRSRRESNQPQHF. CDR3 nucleotides: TGTGCCAGCCGCTCAAGACGGGAGAGCAATCAGCCCCAGCATTTT.

A few counts support this clonotype. The chain recombines TRBV13 with TRBJ1-5, with D unclear. Germline CDR1 and CDR2: PRHDT and FYEKMQ (reference sequence). V dropped 4 bases and J dropped 1 base, with 17 bases sitting between them. This CDR3 region has 17 residues. For the CDR3, the DNA is TGTGCCAGCAGCTCTAATTGGGTGGGCCTGAGCAATCAGCCCCAGCATTTT. Its protein is CASSSNWVGLSNQPQHF.

The rearrangement uses TRBV10-3 and TRBJ2-1; D might be TRBD1 (6 bases). Trimming took off 6 bases at V and 3 bases at J, with 9 bases between the two ends. Germline CDR1 and CDR2: ENHRY and SYGVKD. The CDR3 has 13 amino acids. The DNA of the CDR3 is TGTGCCATCAGCCGGGACAACTACAATGAGCAGTTCTTC. Translating gives CAISRDNYNEQFF.

The table lists this clonotype with a few counts. V is TRBV20-1 and J is TRBJ2-7; 8 bases are a match to TRBD1. CDR3 length: 14 amino acids. The germline CDR1 and CDR2 sequences are DFQATT and SNEGSKA (reference sequence). Trimming cost V 4 bases and J 3 bases; bases outside gene matches: 8. CDR3 sequence (DNA): TGCAGTGCTAACGGACAGGGCTTAAGCTACGAGCAGTACTTC. Amino acid sequence: CSANGQGLSYEQYF.

The chain has TRBV7-2 and TRBJ2-5, with D possibly matching TRBD2 (6 bases). Germline-derived CDR1 and CDR2 are SGHTA and FQGNSA. Trimming took 2 bases from V and 5 from J, leaving 21 bases between them. The CDR3 contains 17 residues. CDR3 protein: CASSLLGSGPGLETQYF. In nucleotides, the CDR3 is TGTGCCAGCAGCTTACTCGGTAGCGGACCCGGGCTGGAGACCCAGTACTTC.

This clonotype was detected a few times. The chain is built from TRBV12-3 or TRBV12-4 and TRBJ1-2; perhaps TRBD1 as D (5 bases). The V end lost 5 bases, the J end lost 4 bases, and 11 bases lay between the germline ends. The CDR3 loop spans 13 amino acids. For the CDR3, the DNA is TGTGCCAGCAGTAAAGGGGAGTTCTATGGCTACACCTTC. The encoded protein is CASSKGEFYGYTF.